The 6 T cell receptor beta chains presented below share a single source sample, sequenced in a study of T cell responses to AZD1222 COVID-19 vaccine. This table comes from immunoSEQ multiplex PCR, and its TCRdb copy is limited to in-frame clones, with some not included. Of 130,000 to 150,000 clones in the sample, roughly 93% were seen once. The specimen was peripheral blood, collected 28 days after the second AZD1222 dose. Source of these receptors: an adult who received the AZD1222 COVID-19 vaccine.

The chain's CDR3 is CASSLLSGRAGRDEQYF. Here the CDR3 DNA reads TGCGCCAGCAGCCTACTAAGCGGGAGGGCCGGCCGTGACGAGCAGTACTTC. J is TRBJ2-7 and V is TRBV4-1, with TRBD2 identical over 10 bases. With 4 bases clipped from V and 5 bases from J, the junction kept 14 bases outside the gene matches. The CDR3 contains 17 residues. Germline CDR1 reads MGHRA; CDR2 reads YSYEKL.

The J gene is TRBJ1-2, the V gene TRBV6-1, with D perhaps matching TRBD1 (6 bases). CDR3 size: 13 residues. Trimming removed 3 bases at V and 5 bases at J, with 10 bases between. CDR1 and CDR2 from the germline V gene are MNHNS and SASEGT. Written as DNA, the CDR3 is TGTGCCAGCAGTGAGCAAGGGGGGTATGGCTACACCTTC. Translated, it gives CASSEQGGYGYTF.

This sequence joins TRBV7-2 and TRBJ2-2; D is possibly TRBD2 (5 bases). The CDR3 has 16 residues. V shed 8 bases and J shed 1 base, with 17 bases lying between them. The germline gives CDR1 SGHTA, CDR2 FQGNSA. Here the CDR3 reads CASFFVGGRNTGELFF. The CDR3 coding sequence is TGTGCCAGCTTCTTCGTGGGCGGGCGGAACACCGGGGAGCTGTTTTTT.

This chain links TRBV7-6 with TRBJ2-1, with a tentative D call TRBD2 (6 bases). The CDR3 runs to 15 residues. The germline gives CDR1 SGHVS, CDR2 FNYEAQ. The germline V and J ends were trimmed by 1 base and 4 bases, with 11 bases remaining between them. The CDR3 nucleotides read TGTGCCAGCAGCTTAGGGGGGGTAGGGTACAATGAGCAGTTCTTC. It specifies CASSLGGVGYNEQFF.

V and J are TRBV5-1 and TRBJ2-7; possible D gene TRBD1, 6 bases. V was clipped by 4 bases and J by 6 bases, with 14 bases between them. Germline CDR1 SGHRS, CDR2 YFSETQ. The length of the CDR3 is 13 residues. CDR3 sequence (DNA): TGCGCCAGCAGCAAGGCCTTGGGGGCCGAGCAGTACTTC. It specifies CASSKALGAEQYF.

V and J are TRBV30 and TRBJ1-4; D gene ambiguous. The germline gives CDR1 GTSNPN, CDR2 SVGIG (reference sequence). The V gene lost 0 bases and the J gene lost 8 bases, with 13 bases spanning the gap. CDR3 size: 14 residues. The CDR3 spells CAWSVMSSSEKLFF. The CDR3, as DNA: TGTGCCTGGAGTGTTATGAGTTCCTCGGAAAAACTGTTTTTT.